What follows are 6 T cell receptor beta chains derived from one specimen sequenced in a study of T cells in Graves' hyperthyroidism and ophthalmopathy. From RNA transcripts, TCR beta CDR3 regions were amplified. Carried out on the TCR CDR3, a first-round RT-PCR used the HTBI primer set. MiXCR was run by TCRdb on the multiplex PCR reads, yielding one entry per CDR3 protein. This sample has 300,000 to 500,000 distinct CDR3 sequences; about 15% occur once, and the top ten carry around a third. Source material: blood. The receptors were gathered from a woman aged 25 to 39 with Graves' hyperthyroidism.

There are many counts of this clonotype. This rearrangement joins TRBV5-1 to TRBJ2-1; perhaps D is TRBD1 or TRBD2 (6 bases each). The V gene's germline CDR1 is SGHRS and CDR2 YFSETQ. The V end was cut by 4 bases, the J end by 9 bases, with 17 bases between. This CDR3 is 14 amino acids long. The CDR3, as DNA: TGCGCCAGCAGCCCGGACAGTGGGGGGTTTGAGCAGTTCTTC. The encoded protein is CASSPDSGGFEQFF.

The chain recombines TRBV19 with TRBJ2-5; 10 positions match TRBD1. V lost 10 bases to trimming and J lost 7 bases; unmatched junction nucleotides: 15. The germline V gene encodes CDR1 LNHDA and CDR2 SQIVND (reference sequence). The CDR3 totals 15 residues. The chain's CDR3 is CATRRETGGERTQYF. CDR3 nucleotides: TGTGCCACCCGTCGGGAGACAGGGGGCGAGAGGACCCAGTACTTC.

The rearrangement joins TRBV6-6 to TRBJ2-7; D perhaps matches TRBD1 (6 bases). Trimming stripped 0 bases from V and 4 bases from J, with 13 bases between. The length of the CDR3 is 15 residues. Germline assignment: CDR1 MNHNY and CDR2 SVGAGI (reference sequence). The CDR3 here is CASSYSIPRGYEQYF. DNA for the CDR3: TGTGCCAGCAGTTACTCGATTCCCAGGGGATACGAGCAGTACTTC.

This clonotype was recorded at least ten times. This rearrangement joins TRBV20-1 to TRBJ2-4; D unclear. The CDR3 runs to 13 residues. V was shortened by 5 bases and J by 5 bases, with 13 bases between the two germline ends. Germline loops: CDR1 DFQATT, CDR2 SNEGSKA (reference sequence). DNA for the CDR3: TGCAGTGCTCCCTGGGGTGTCCAAAACATTCAGTACTTC. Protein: CSAPWGVQNIQYF.

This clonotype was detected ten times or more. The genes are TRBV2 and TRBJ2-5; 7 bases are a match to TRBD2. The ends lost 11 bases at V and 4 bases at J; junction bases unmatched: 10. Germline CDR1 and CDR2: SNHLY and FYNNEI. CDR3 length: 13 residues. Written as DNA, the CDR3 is TGTGCCGGAACTAGCGAACGAGGAGAGACCCAGTACTTC. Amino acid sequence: CAGTSERGETQYF.

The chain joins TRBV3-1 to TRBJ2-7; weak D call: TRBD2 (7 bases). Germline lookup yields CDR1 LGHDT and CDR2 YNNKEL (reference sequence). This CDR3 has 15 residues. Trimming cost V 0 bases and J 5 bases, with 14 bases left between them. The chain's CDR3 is CASSQDGGASDEQYF. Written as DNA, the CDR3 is TGTGCCAGCAGCCAAGATGGGGGGGCCTCGGACGAGCAGTACTTC.